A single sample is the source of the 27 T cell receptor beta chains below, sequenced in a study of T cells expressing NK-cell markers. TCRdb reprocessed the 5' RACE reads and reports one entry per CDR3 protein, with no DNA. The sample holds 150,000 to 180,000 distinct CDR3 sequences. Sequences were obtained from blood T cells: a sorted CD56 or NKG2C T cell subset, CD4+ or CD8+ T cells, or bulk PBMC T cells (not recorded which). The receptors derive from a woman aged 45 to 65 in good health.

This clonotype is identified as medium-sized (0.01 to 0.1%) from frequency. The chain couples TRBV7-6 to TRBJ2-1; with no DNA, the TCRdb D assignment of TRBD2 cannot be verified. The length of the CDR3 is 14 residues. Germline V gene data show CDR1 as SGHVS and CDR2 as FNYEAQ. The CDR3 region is CASSLTSGRHEQFF.

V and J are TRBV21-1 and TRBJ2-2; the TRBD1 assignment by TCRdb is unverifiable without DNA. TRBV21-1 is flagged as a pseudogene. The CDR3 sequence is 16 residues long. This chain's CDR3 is CASVWHPKGVGELFFF.

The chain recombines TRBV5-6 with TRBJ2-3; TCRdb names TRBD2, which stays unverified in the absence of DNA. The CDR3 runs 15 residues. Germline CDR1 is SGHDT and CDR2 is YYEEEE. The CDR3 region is CASSFLAGGPDTQYF.

The CDR3 reads CASGGGRHPIDYGYTF. The V gene is TRBV21-1, the J gene TRBJ1-2; TCRdb selects TRBD1, and the lack of DNA leaves this call unchecked. TRBV21-1 represents a pseudogene. The CDR3 consists of 16 residues.

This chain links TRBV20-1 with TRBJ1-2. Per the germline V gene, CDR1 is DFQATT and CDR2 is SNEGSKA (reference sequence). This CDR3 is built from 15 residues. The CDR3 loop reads CSARDSEEANYGYTF.

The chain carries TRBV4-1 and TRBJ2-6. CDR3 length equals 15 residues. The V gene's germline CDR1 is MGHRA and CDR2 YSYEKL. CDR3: CASSRTISGANVLTF.

The CDR3 loop is CASSVVELAGDTGELFF. The gene calls are TRBV9 and TRBJ2-2; TCRdb's assignment of TRBD2 cannot be checked, as there is no DNA. Germline V lookup: CDR1 SGDLS, CDR2 YYNGEE. This CDR3 contains 17 residues.

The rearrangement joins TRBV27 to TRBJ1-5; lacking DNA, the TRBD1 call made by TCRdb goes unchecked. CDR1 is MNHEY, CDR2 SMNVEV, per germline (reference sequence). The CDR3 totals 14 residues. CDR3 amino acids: CASSPRDRNQPQHF.

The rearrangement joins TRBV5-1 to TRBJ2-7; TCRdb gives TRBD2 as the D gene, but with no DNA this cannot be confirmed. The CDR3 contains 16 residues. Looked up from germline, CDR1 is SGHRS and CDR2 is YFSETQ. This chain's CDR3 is CASSPWEGTINYEQYF. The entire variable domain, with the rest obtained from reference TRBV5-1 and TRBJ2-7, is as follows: KAGVTQTPRYLIKTRGQQVTLSCSPISGHRSVSWYQQTPGQGLQFLFEYFSETQRNKGNFPGRFSGRQFSNSRSEMNVSTLELGDSALYLCASSPWEGTINYEQYFGPGTRLTVT.

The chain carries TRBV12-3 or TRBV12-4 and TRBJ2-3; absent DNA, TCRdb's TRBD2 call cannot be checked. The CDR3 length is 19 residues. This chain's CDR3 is CASSPPGLAGGAHTDTQYF.

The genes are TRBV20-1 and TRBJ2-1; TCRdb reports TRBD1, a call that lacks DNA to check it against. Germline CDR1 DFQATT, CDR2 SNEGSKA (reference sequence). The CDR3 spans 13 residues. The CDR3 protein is CSAVGDLYNEQFF.

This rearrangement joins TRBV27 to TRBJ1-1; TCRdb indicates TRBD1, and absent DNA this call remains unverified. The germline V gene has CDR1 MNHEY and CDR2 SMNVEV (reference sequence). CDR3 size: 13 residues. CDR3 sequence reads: CASSPRGNTEAFF.

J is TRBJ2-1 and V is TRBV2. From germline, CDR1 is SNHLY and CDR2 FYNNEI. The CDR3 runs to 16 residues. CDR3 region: CASSERSWYPYNEQFF.

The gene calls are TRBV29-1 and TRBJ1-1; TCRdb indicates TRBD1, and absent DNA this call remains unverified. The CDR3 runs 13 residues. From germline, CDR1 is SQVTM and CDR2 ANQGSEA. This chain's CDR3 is CSVAGVENTEAFF. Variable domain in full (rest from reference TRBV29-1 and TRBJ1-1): SAVISQKPSRDICQRGTSLTIQCQVDSQVTMMFWYRQQPGQSLTLIATANQGSEATYESGFVIDKFPISRPNLTFSTLTVSNMSPEDSSIYLCSVAGVENTEAFFGQGTRLTVV.

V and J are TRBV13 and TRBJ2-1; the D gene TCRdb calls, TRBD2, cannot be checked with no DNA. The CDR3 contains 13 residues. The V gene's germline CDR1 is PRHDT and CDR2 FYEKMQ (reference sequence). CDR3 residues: CASAEGGPREQFF.

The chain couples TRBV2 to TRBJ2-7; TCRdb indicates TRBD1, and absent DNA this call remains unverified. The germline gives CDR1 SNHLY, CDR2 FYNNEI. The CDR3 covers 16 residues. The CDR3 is CASSDQEDRLVYEQYF. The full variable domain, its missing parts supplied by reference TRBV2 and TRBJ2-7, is EPEVTQTPSHQVTQMGQEVILRCVPISNHLYFYWYRQILGQKVEFLVSFYNNEISEKSEIFDDQFSVERPDGSNFTLKIRSTKLEDSAMYFCASSDQEDRLVYEQYFGPGTRLTVT.

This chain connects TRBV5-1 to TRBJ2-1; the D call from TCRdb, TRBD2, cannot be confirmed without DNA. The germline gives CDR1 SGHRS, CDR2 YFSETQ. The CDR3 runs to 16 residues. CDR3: CASSLEGREPNNEQFF.

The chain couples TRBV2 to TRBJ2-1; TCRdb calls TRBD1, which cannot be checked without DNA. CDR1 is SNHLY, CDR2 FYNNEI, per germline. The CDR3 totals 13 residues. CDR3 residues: CASLKPDRIEQFF.

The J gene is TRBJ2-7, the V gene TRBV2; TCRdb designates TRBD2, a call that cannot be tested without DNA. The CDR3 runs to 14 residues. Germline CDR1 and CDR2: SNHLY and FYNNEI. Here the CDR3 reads CASSGGLAAYEQYF.

The CDR3 is CASSQSGGPSYNEQFF. The V gene is TRBV4-1, the J gene TRBJ2-1; checking the TCRdb D call of TRBD2 is not possible without DNA. Germline V lookup: CDR1 MGHRA, CDR2 YSYEKL. This CDR3 has 16 residues.

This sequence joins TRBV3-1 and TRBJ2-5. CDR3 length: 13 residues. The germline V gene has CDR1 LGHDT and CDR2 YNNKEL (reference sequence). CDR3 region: CASSQGLGETQYF.

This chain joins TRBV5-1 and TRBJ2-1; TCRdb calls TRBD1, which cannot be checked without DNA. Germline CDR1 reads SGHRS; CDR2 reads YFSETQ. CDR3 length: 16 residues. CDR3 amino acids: CASSLAAAGGGNEQFF.

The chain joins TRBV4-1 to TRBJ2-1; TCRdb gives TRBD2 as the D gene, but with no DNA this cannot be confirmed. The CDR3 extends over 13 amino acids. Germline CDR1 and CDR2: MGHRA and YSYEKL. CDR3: CASRLAGENEQFF.

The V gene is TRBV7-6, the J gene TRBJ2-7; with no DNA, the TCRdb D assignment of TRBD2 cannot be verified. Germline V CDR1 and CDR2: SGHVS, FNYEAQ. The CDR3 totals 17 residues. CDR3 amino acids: CASSLAEGTSGIHEQYF.

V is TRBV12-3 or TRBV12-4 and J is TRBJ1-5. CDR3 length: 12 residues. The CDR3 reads CASKTGNQPQHF.

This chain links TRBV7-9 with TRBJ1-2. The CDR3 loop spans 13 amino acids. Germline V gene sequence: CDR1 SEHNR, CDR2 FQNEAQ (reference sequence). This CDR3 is CASSSMSVYGYTF.

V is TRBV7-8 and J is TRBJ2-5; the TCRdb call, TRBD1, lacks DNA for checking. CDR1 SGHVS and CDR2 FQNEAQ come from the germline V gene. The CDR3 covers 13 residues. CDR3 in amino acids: CASSYEGVETQYF.